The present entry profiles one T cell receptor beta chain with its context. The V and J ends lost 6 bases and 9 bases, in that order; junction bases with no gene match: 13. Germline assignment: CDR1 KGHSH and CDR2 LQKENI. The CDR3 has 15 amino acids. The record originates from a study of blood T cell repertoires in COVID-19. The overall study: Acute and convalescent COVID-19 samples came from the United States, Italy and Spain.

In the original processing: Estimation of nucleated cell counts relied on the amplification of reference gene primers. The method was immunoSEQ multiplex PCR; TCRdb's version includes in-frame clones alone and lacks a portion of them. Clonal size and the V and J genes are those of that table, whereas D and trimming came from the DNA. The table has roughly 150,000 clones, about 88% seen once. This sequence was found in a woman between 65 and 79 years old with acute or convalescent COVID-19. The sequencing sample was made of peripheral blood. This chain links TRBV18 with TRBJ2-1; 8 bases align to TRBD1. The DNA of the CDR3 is TGTGCCAGCTCTCCCCCAACGACAGGGGCGACTGAGCAGTTCTTC. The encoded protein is CASSPPTTGATEQFF.